The present entry profiles one T cell receptor (beta chain) with its context. As yet, its antigen is unknown. The donors were all Caucasian adults (living in Nashville, Tennessee). Naive CD4+ cells were CD45RA-selected; the remaining cells were memory. The sample originates from a study of shared clonotypes between healthy human individuals. Germline assignment: CDR1 MGHRA and CDR2 YSYEKL. Trimming removed 4 bases from V and 0 bases from J; junction bases left unmatched: 9. This CDR3 is 17 amino acids long. Study-wide points: Sampling covered nothing but blood. Tissue TCR repertoires likely differ from those found in blood.

Libraries were prepared by immunoSEQ multiplex PCR; TCRdb keeps only in-frame clonotypes and omits some of them. The sample includes fewer than 3 million clones, about nine tenths of them seen just once. The chain couples TRBV4-1 to TRBJ2-5, with TRBD2 identical over 9 bases. The sequencing sample was made of naive CD4+ T cells from PBMCs. Documented subset: CD45RA+ positively selected. The source of this sequence is a man between 18 and 35 years old in good health. Some clones in this sample may be carry-over from other donors' samples. This chain's CDR3 is CASSPGSGGTYQETQYF. The CDR3 coding sequence is TGCGCCAGCAGCCCCGGGAGCGGGGGGACGTACCAAGAGACCCAGTACTTC.